The rows below give T cell receptor beta chains drawn from one sample of a study of shared clonotypes between healthy human individuals. Assay used: immunoSEQ multiplex PCR; TCRdb lists only in-frame clones, some missing. The profile shows some 2.1 million clones, just under 95% of them singletons. Sequenced: naive CD8+ T cells sorted from blood. The receptors here all came from a man aged 18-30 years in good health. CDR3s include the opening cysteine and the closing phenylalanine or tryptophan. The D gene is left open where the match is weak. Rows give clone size only sometimes, using once, few, many, or a class for an expanded clone.

NA	TRBJ2-7	NA	TRBV4-1	TGCGCCAGCAGCCAAGTTGGGGACTACGAGCAGTACTTC	CASSQVGDYEQYF
TRBD1	TRBJ2-5	once	TRBV5-1	TGCGCCAGCAGCCCGGGACAGGGGGGGCAAGAGACCCAGTACTTC	CASSPGQGGQETQYF
NA	TRBJ2-3	NA	TRBV6-6	TGTGCCAGCAGTCATCAGCACACAGATACGCAGTATTTT	CASSHQHTDTQYF
NA	TRBJ1-3	NA	TRBV5-1	TGCGCCAGCAGCTTGGATCCTCCTGACGGGGGAAACACCATATATTTT	CASSLDPPDGGNTIYF
NA	TRBJ2-5	NA	TRBV2	TGTGCCAGCAGTGACCCAGAGACCCAGTACTTC	CASSDPETQYF
TRBD2	TRBJ2-1	NA	TRBV7-9	TGTGCCAGCACACTAGCGGGAGGAGTTGAGCAGTTCTTC	CASTLAGGVEQFF
TRBD2	TRBJ2-7	NA	TRBV7-8	TGTGCCAGCAGCTTAGTGGGGGGGACTAGCGCTCTCGAGCAGTACTTC	CASSLVGGTSALEQYF
NA	TRBJ1-4	NA	TRBV2	TGTGCCAGCAGTGAATGGGGGGGGACTTATGAAAAACTGTTTTTT	CASSEWGGTYEKLFF
NA	TRBJ2-3	NA	TRBV28	TGTGCCAGCAGTTTCCGGTCGGAACCACCAGATACGCAGTATTTT	CASSFRSEPPDTQYF
TRBD1	TRBJ1-1	NA	TRBV7-6	TGTGCCAGCAGTTGGACAGGGGCGGCCACTGAAGCTTTCTTT	CASSWTGAATEAFF
NA	TRBJ1-1	NA	TRBV28	TGTGCCAGCAGCATACAGGCGATCAGAACTGAAGCTTTCTTT	CASSIQAIRTEAFF
TRBD1	TRBJ1-5	NA	TRBV15	TGTGCCACCAGCAGGAGTTCGACAGGGGCCAATCAGCCCCAGCATTTT	CATSRSSTGANQPQHF
NA	TRBJ2-7	NA	TRBV6-1	TGTGCCAGCAGTGAACCCCCGGGCGAGCAGTACTTC	CASSEPPGEQYF
NA	TRBJ1-4	NA	TRBV2	TGTGCCAGCAGTGTAGTGTCATTTTATGAAAAACTGTTTTTT	CASSVVSFYEKLFF
TRBD1	TRBJ1-5	once	TRBV7-9	TGTGCCAGCAGCTTAGAGGCCTTGGACAGGGAAAATCAGCCCCAGCATTTT	CASSLEALDRENQPQHF
NA	TRBJ1-4	NA	TRBV9	TGTGCCAGCAGCGTAGGGGAGTTGCCTGGTGCGGAAAAACTGTTTTTT	CASSVGELPGAEKLFF
NA	TRBJ2-7	NA	TRBV7-2	TGTGCCAGCAGCTTAGCAGGGGTTGTCTACGAGCAGTACTTC	CASSLAGVVYEQYF
NA	TRBJ1-1	NA	TRBV11-3	TGTGCCAGCAGTCTAGGGGGTGGCAGGGATAACACTGAAGCTTTCTTT	CASSLGGGRDNTEAFF
TRBD1	TRBJ1-2	NA	TRBV9	TGTGCCAGCACCCCAGGGGGGTTTGCGTACTATGGCTACACCTTC	CASTPGGFAYYGYTF
TRBD1	TRBJ1-2	NA	TRBV10-3	TGTGCCGTAAATCAGATACAGGGGGTTCGACATGGCTACACCTTC	CAVNQIQGVRHGYTF
TRBD2	TRBJ2-1	NA	TRBV4-1	TGCGCCAGCAGCCAAGGGACTAGCGTGGGCGGTGAGCAGTTCTTC	CASSQGTSVGGEQFF
NA	TRBJ2-7	NA	TRBV4-1	TGCGCCAGCAGCCAAGATGGACTGCACTACGAGCAGTACTTC	CASSQDGLHYEQYF
NA	TRBJ2-7	NA	TRBV28	TGTGCCAGCAGTTGGCAGGGCTACGAGCAGTACTTC	CASSWQGYEQYF
TRBD2	TRBJ2-7	NA	TRBV4-3	TGCGCCAGCAGCCAAGATTGGGCACGACTAGCGGGAAACTACGAGCAGTACTTC	CASSQDWARLAGNYEQYF
NA	TRBJ2-7	NA	TRBV5-4	TGTGCCAGCAGCTTGCGGGTAGGGGCCCGACGACACGAGCAGTACTTC	CASSLRVGARRHEQYF
NA	TRBJ1-4	NA	TRBV28	TGTGCCAGCAGTTTATTGGCAGATTGGGAAAAACTGTTTTTT	CASSLLADWEKLFF
NA	TRBJ1-2	few	TRBV7-9	TGTGCCAGCAGCTTAGATGGGCTTAACTATGGCTACACCTTC	CASSLDGLNYGYTF
TRBD1	TRBJ2-2	NA	TRBV6-1	TGTGCCAGCAGAGACTCGGACAGGGGGACCGGGGAGCTGTTTTTT	CASRDSDRGTGELFF
NA	TRBJ1-2	NA	TRBV7-9	TGTGCCAGCAGCCATACGGACAGCTGGACCTATGGCTACACCTTC	CASSHTDSWTYGYTF
TRBD1	TRBJ2-7	NA	TRBV18	TGTGCCAGCTCAGACAGGGGAAACGAGCAGTACTTC	CASSDRGNEQYF
NA	TRBJ1-4	once	TRBV9	TGTGCCAGCAGCGACGCGGGGGCAGGGAGGGAAAAACTGTTTTTT	CASSDAGAGREKLFF
NA	TRBJ1-1	NA	TRBV28	TGTGCCAGCGGTAGGGGGTACACTGAAGCTTTCTTT	CASGRGYTEAFF
NA	TRBJ2-1	NA	TRBV6-6	TGTGCCAGCAGCCAGGGGACTCCCCCTGGGCAGTTCTTC	CASSQGTPPGQFF
NA	TRBJ2-7	NA	TRBV6-5	TGTGCCACCTCAGGGACGGATGAGCCCTACGAGCAGTACTTC	CATSGTDEPYEQYF
NA	TRBJ2-3	NA	TRBV28	TGTGCCAGCCTTGACGGAGATACAGATACGCAGTATTTT	CASLDGDTDTQYF